This passage covers 5 T cell receptor beta chains from one sample sequenced in a study of cytomegalovirus exposure and HLA in healthy donors. The PCR employed 60 Vbeta primers together with 13 Jbeta primers. Produced via immunoSEQ multiplex PCR; TCRdb's table is partial and in-frame only. The sample includes about 92,000 clones, over 55% seen only once; the top ten take 16%. The specimen was PBMCs. The receptors shown here come from a woman between 18 and 29 years old in good health and CMV-seropositive.

The rearrangement links TRBV9 to TRBJ2-7, with TRBD1 matching over 7 bases. V was clipped by 3 bases and J by 1 base; unmatched bases: 4. This CDR3 contains 14 residues. CDR1 and CDR2 (germline): SGDLS, YYNGEE. The CDR3 loop reads CASSAGQPSYEQYF. The CDR3 bases are TGTGCCAGCAGCGCGGGACAGCCATCCTACGAGCAGTACTTC. Variable domain in full (rest from reference TRBV9 and TRBJ2-7): DSGVTQTPKHLITATGQRVTLRCSPRSGDLSVYWYQQSLDQGLQFLIQYYNGEERAKGNILERFSAQQFPDLHSELNLSSLELGDSALYFCASSAGQPSYEQYFGPGTRLTVT.

This clone is termed medium-sized (0.01 to 0.1%). This chain links TRBV15 with TRBJ1-1; D remains unclear. The germline V gene has CDR1 LNHNV and CDR2 YYDKDF (reference sequence). The ends were cut back, 0 bases at V and 1 base at J, with 6 bases in the middle. The CDR3 has 14 amino acids. The CDR3 loop reads CATSRDYGNTEAFF. In DNA, the CDR3 is TGTGCCACCAGCAGAGATTACGGGAACACTGAAGCTTTCTTT.

This rearrangement joins TRBV6-1 to TRBJ2-1; 14 nucleotides align to TRBD2. This CDR3 contains 15 residues. V shed 6 bases and J 9 bases; nucleotides not matched to a gene: 7. Germline V gives CDR1 MNHNS, CDR2 SASEGT. In DNA form, the CDR3 reads TGTGCCAGCAGCCCAAGACTAGCGGGGGGGCTTGAGCAGTTCTTC. This codes for CASSPRLAGGLEQFF.

This clone was recorded a few times. The chain carries TRBV5-4 and TRBJ2-2; D may be TRBD2 (5 bases). The germline V gene encodes CDR1 SGHNT and CDR2 YYREEE (reference sequence). CDR3 length: 15 residues. V was trimmed by 2 bases and J by 6 bases, leaving 14 bases between them. CDR3 DNA sequence: TGTGCCAGCAGCTTCGGCGGGTTCCTTCCCGGGGAGCTGTTTTTT. It encodes CASSFGGFLPGELFF. Filled out from reference TRBV5-4 and TRBJ2-2, the complete variable domain reads ETGVTQSPTHLIKTRGQQVTLRCSSQSGHNTVSWYQQALGQGPQFIFQYYREEENGRGNFPPRFSGLQFPNYSSELNVNALELDDSALYLCASSFGGFLPGELFFGEGSRLTVL.

This clone was seen only a few times. The chain employs TRBV9 and TRBJ2-1; D is undetermined. This CDR3 spans 14 amino acids. The V end was cut by 0 bases, the J end by 2 bases, with 6 bases between. CDR1 is SGDLS, CDR2 YYNGEE, per germline. As DNA, the CDR3 is TGTGCCAGCAGCGTAGGGCCCCCCTACAATGAGCAGTTCTTC. It is translated as CASSVGPPYNEQFF.